This TCR beta chain was obtained from a study of cytomegalovirus exposure and HLA in healthy donors. Points from the study as a whole: Later work associated roughly 17,000 TCR beta sequences with HLA alleles at 0.05 false discovery rate. The authors later linked a missense DCLRE1C variant to TCR beta V- and J-gene trimming. The classifier, whose performance was assessed in both the original and validation cohorts, reportedly diagnosed cytomegalovirus status with high specificity and sensitivity. In a later analysis, several top co-occurrence clusters appeared linked to parvovirus B19, influenza, CMV and Epstein-Barr virus.

This CDR3 comprises 16 residues. Germline-derived CDR1 and CDR2 are LGHNA and YSLEER. Unmatched junction bases numbered 3, after V lost 2 bases and J lost 3 bases. Details on this clone: Its antigen is as yet unknown.

This PCR relied on a set of 60 Vbeta primers and 13 Jbeta primers. The assay was immunoSEQ multiplex PCR, and TCRdb's table has in-frame clones only and misses some. The profile shows fewer than 250,000 clones, 80% to 90% of them singletons. The sequencing sample was made of PBMCs. The sequence derives from a man younger than 40 in good health and CMV-seronegative. The V gene is TRBV4-3, the J gene TRBJ2-3, with 12 positions matching TRBD2. CDR3 nucleotide sequence: TGCGCCAGCAGCCAACACCTAGCGGGGGGGACAGATACGCAGTATTTT. This encodes CASSQHLAGGTDTQYF.